This T cell receptor (beta chain) emerged from a study of cytomegalovirus exposure and HLA in healthy donors. There are 17 residues in the CDR3. Trimming took 2 bases from V and 1 from J; bases not matched to a gene: 10. Looked up from germline, CDR1 is SGHDN and CDR2 is FVKESK. Primers: 60 Vbeta forward and 13 Jbeta reverse. Source study methods: A later analysis tallied about 80 million unique TCR beta chains, some 10 million of them shared. Generated by immunoSEQ multiplex PCR, the TCRdb table keeps only in-frame clones and is missing some. Clone size and V and J calls were adopted from that table, with D and trimming inferred from the DNA. The sample has tens of thousands of clones, over 70% seen once.

The specimen was PBMCs. The genes are TRBV14 and TRBJ2-7; the match to TRBD2 covers 8 bases. The sequence was collected from a man aged 60-69 years in good health and CMV-seronegative. The chain's CDR3 is CASSQSGSGGPSYEQYF. The CDR3 DNA is TGTGCCAGCAGCCAAAGCGGCAGCGGGGGCCCATCCTACGAGCAGTACTTC.